The rows below give T cell receptor beta chains drawn from one sample of a study of T cells in placental villitis. Clones were sequenced by immunoSEQ multiplex PCR, and TCRdb holds only the in-frame ones, with some missing. Among nearly 2,500 clones listed, approximately 78% were seen once. Sequences were obtained from placental tissue containing maternal and fetal cells. Receptors were obtained from a human patient with infectious villitis; the placental T cells may come from both mother and fetus. Both conserved end residues are trimmed from each CDR3. The order of the fields is clone size, D gene, J gene, V gene, CDR3 protein. The D gene is left open where the match is weak. Clone sizes are given selectively: once, few, many, or a class where the clone is expanded.

clone size: NA
D gene: NA
J gene: TRBJ2-1
V gene: TRBV2
CDR3 protein: ASRRAGSSYNEQF

clone size: once
D gene: TRBD1
J gene: TRBJ1-4
V gene: TRBV6-5
CDR3 protein: ASSTPGQGEKLF

clone size: NA
D gene: NA
J gene: TRBJ1-1
V gene: TRBV4-1
CDR3 protein: ASSHDRVNTEAF

clone size: NA
D gene: NA
J gene: TRBJ2-1
V gene: TRBV13
CDR3 protein: ASSYNNEQF

clone size: NA
D gene: NA
J gene: TRBJ1-1
V gene: TRBV6-2/TRBV6-3
CDR3 protein: ASSYAGGNTEAF

clone size: large
D gene: NA
J gene: TRBJ2-2
V gene: TRBV7-9
CDR3 protein: ASSLLRGGNGELF

clone size: NA
D gene: NA
J gene: TRBJ2-5
V gene: TRBV4-1
CDR3 protein: ASSHRLDLGETQY

clone size: NA
D gene: NA
J gene: TRBJ1-2
V gene: TRBV9
CDR3 protein: ASSTQDYGYT

clone size: few
D gene: TRBD2
J gene: TRBJ2-5
V gene: TRBV7-8
CDR3 protein: ASSLERAGVVETQY

clone size: once
D gene: TRBD1
J gene: TRBJ1-6
V gene: TRBV6-5
CDR3 protein: ASSYDRGNSPLH

clone size: NA
D gene: TRBD1
J gene: TRBJ2-1
V gene: TRBV9
CDR3 protein: ASSVDRGLHNEQF

clone size: NA
D gene: NA
J gene: TRBJ1-1
V gene: TRBV10-3
CDR3 protein: AISAEGSTEAF